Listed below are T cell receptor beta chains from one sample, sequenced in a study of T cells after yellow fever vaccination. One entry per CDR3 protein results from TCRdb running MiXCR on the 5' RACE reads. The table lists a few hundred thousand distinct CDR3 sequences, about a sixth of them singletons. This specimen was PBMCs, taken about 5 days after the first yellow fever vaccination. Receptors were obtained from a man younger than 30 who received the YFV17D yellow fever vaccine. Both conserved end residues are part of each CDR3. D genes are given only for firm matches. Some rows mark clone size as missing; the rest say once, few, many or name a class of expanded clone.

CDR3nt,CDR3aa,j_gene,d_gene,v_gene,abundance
TGCAGCGTTTGGGGGGACCACTCTGGAAACACCATATATTTT,CSVWGDHSGNTIYF,TRBJ1-3,.,TRBV29-1,.
TGCGCCAGCGGACCCGAATTAAACTATGGCTACACCTTC,CASGPELNYGYTF,TRBJ1-2,.,TRBV5-1,few
TGTGCCAGCAGCCAACTTAGTAATGAGCAGTTCTTC,CASSQLSNEQFF,TRBJ2-1,.,TRBV4-2,.
TGTGCCAGCAGTCGAACCAGGGCGCCCACTGAAGCTTTCTTT,CASSRTRAPTEAFF,TRBJ1-1,.,TRBV6-1,.
TGTGCCACCAGTGATTCGGACAGACCTAACGGGGAGCTGTTTTTT,CATSDSDRPNGELFF,TRBJ2-2,.,TRBV24-1,.
TGTGCCAGCAGCTTCAAGCTGGACACTGAAGCTTTCTTT,CASSFKLDTEAFF,TRBJ1-1,.,TRBV7-3,few
TGTGCCAGCAGCTTGGGGACCCGGGAGCTGTTTTTT,CASSLGTRELFF,TRBJ2-2,.,TRBV7-6,.
TGTGCCAGCAGCCTTCGTGGAAGCGGGGGGGCAGATGAGCAGTTCTTC,CASSLRGSGGADEQFF,TRBJ2-1,TRBD2,TRBV5-4,many
TGTGCCAGTACCTTACCGGGACCCCAGGCTGAAGCTTTCTTT,CASTLPGPQAEAFF,TRBJ1-1,.,TRBV28,.
TGTGCCAGCACTACAGGGTACGGCAATCAGCCCCAGCATTTT,CASTTGYGNQPQHF,TRBJ1-5,.,TRBV18,few
TGCGCCAGCAGGGCAGGGCCCTACCAAGAGACCCAGTACTTC,CASRAGPYQETQYF,TRBJ2-5,.,TRBV23-1,few
TGTGCCAGCAGCTCGGTAGCGGGTTACTACGAGCAGTACTTC,CASSSVAGYYEQYF,TRBJ2-7,TRBD2,TRBV7-3,.
TGCGCCAGCGGAAAAGCGGTGGTCGTAGCTTTCTTT,CASGKAVVVAFF,TRBJ1-1,.,TRBV12-3/TRBV12-4,.
TGTGCCAGCAGCTTGTTCGTCGCGAATGAAAAACTGTTTTTT,CASSLFVANEKLFF,TRBJ1-4,.,TRBV5-5,few
TGTGCCAGCGAGCTCGCGACAGGGTGGAACACCGGGGAGCTGTTTTTT,CASELATGWNTGELFF,TRBJ2-2,TRBD1,TRBV6-2/TRBV6-3,few
TGTGCCAGCAGCTGGGACAGGAGGATGAGGGGTTCACCCCTCCACTTT,CASSWDRRMRGSPLHF,TRBJ1-6,TRBD1,TRBV7-2,.
TGCGCCAGCAGCTTGGCCTACAAACGACCGGAAAAACTGTTTTTT,CASSLAYKRPEKLFF,TRBJ1-4,.,TRBV5-1,.
TGTGCCAGCAGTTACAGGGAAAGATACAATGAGCAGTTCTTC,CASSYRERYNEQFF,TRBJ2-1,.,TRBV6-2/TRBV6-3,.
TGTGCCAGCAGCTTGGGGGTAGGGCCAACTGAAGCTTTCTTT,CASSLGVGPTEAFF,TRBJ1-1,.,TRBV5-4,.
TGTGCCAGCAGAGGACTTTCGAACACCGGGGAGCTGTTTTTT,CASRGLSNTGELFF,TRBJ2-2,.,TRBV7-2,.
TGCAGCGTTGAAGTTGAGATGAACACTGAAGCTTTCTTT,CSVEVEMNTEAFF,TRBJ1-1,.,TRBV29-1,.
TGCAGTGCTACATTCAGGGAGACCTACGAGCAGTACTTC,CSATFRETYEQYF,TRBJ2-7,.,TRBV20-1,few
TGTGCCAGCAGTTGGGGACAGGGCGGCTCTGGAAACACCATATATTTT,CASSWGQGGSGNTIYF,TRBJ1-3,TRBD1,TRBV6-5,few
TGCAGTGCTAGAGGAAGGGGTGGTCAGTTCTTC,CSARGRGGQFF,TRBJ2-1,.,TRBV20-1,few
TGTGCCAGCAGCGACAAGGTTGAGCAGTACTTC,CASSDKVEQYF,TRBJ2-7,.,TRBV6-5,few
TGTGCCAGCAGCCCTCTAGCGGGGGAAGAGACCCAGTACTTC,CASSPLAGEETQYF,TRBJ2-5,TRBD2,TRBV7-3,few
TGTGCCAGCAGCTTAGGAGGGCGGGGCTGGGGAAACATTCAGTACTTC,CASSLGGRGWGNIQYF,TRBJ2-4,.,TRBV7-2,.
TGTGCCAGCAGCCGCCGACTAGCGGGGGGGCATCTCTACAATGAGCAGTTCTTC,CASSRRLAGGHLYNEQFF,TRBJ2-1,TRBD2,TRBV3-1,few
TGCGCCAGCAGCTTGCGGCAGGGGGCGCGAGGCTACACCTTC,CASSLRQGARGYTF,TRBJ1-2,TRBD1,TRBV5-1,few
TGTGCCAGCAGCCAAGATCTCCCCGAGGGTCGGACAGATACGCAGTATTTT,CASSQDLPEGRTDTQYF,TRBJ2-3,.,TRBV4-2,.
TGTGCCAGCAGCCAAACGGGGGTCGGAGATACGCAGTATTTT,CASSQTGVGDTQYF,TRBJ2-3,.,TRBV4-2,few
TGCGCCAGCAGCGGGGCAGGACAAACCTCCGAGCAGTACTTC,CASSGAGQTSEQYF,TRBJ2-7,.,TRBV5-1,many
TGTGCCAGCTCACTCCTCGACAGGGGAGGATCACCCCTCCACTTT,CASSLLDRGGSPLHF,TRBJ1-6,TRBD1,TRBV18,.
TGTGCCAGCAGCTTAGTGGGACAGGGGCCCTATCAGCAGTTCTTC,CASSLVGQGPYQQFF,TRBJ2-1,TRBD1,TRBV7-2,.
TGTGCCAGCAGTTTTGGGGCAGCCGCTACCGGGGAGCTGTTTTTT,CASSFGAAATGELFF,TRBJ2-2,.,TRBV12-3/TRBV12-4,.
TGTGCCAGCAGCATTGGGAGGTACAATGAGCAGTTCTTC,CASSIGRYNEQFF,TRBJ2-1,.,TRBV7-8,many
TGCAGCGTTGAACCGCGGACAGGAGCCAACTATGGCTACACCTTC,CSVEPRTGANYGYTF,TRBJ1-2,TRBD1,TRBV29-1,.
TGTGCCAGCTGCTGCGAACCTAGCACAGATACGCAGTATTTT,CASCCEPSTDTQYF,TRBJ2-3,.,TRBV7-9,.
TGTGCCAGCGGACAGGGGGAGTTCTACGAGCAGTACTTC,CASGQGEFYEQYF,TRBJ2-7,TRBD1,TRBV2,few
TGTGCCAGCAGCGGCCGACTCGGGAGCTCCTATAATTCACCCCTCCACTTT,CASSGRLGSSYNSPLHF,TRBJ1-6,.,TRBV7-2,few
TGTGCCAGCAGCAAGCCCGGGACGAGAAATTCACCCCTCCACTTT,CASSKPGTRNSPLHF,TRBJ1-6,.,TRBV7-2,.
TGTGCCAGCAGTTCCCTGGACAGGGGGCACACCGGGGAGCTGTTTTTT,CASSSLDRGHTGELFF,TRBJ2-2,TRBD1,TRBV12-3/TRBV12-4,few
TGTGCCAGCAGCCTCCCGACAATGGTGGACACTGAAGCTTTCTTT,CASSLPTMVDTEAFF,TRBJ1-1,.,TRBV7-9,.
TGTGCCAGCAGTGACCCCGGGACTAGCGGCACAGATACGCAGTATTTT,CASSDPGTSGTDTQYF,TRBJ2-3,TRBD2,TRBV27,.
TGTGCCAGCAGTCTCCGGGTCTTCTACGAGCAGTACTTC,CASSLRVFYEQYF,TRBJ2-7,.,TRBV27,few
TGTGCCAGCAGTGCCCGACGGGAACACGGGGAGCTGTTTTTT,CASSARREHGELFF,TRBJ2-2,.,TRBV25-1,few
TGTGCCAGCAGCGGACCGCCTAGCTGGCAGTCCCAGTACTTC,CASSGPPSWQSQYF,TRBJ2-5,.,TRBV7-2,.
TGCAGTGCTCCCCTACGGGGGGCAGGGGAGCAGTTCTTC,CSAPLRGAGEQFF,TRBJ2-1,.,TRBV20-1,few
TGCGCCAGCAGCCAAGTTAGTAGCGGGGGGATGTTAATAGAGCAGTTCTTC,CASSQVSSGGMLIEQFF,TRBJ2-1,TRBD2,TRBV4-3,many
TGTGCCAGCAGTGAGCCAGACAGGGGGCGAGATGAAAAACTGTTTTTT,CASSEPDRGRDEKLFF,TRBJ1-4,TRBD1,TRBV6-1,.
TGTGCCAGCAGTTTATGGGACCCCGCGGGTGGCTACACCTTC,CASSLWDPAGGYTF,TRBJ1-2,.,TRBV12-3/TRBV12-4,.
TGTGCCAGCTCACCACCGAAACGGATAAGTAGGCAAGAGACCCAGTACTTC,CASSPPKRISRQETQYF,TRBJ2-5,.,TRBV18,few
TGTGCCAGCAGTTTAGCACAGGGAGCAAACATTCAGTACTTC,CASSLAQGANIQYF,TRBJ2-4,.,TRBV27,.
TGTGCCAGTAGATCCTACCGGGGTGAAAAACTGTTTTTT,CASRSYRGEKLFF,TRBJ1-4,.,TRBV19,.
TGTGCCAGCAGTTTCGGGGGACGGCAGAACACTGAAGCTTTCTTT,CASSFGGRQNTEAFF,TRBJ1-1,.,TRBV6-5,.
TGTGCCAGCAGCTTAGATGCCACGGCAGTTGAAGGCTACACCTTC,CASSLDATAVEGYTF,TRBJ1-2,.,TRBV7-2,.
TGTGCCAGCAGCCAAGAACGGGGAGTCGGGGAGCTGTTTTTT,CASSQERGVGELFF,TRBJ2-2,.,TRBV14,few
TGCGCCAGCAGCCGCGGGACAGGCGCTAACACTGAAGCTTTCTTT,CASSRGTGANTEAFF,TRBJ1-1,TRBD1,TRBV4-1,.
TGTGCCATCAGTGAACAGCGGGGGTACCAAGAGACCCAGTACTTC,CAISEQRGYQETQYF,TRBJ2-5,TRBD2,TRBV10-3,.
TGCAGCGCCGAGCACCAGATGAGCTCCTACAATGAGCAGTTCTTC,CSAEHQMSSYNEQFF,TRBJ2-1,.,TRBV29-1,few